A single sample gave rise to the 17 T cell receptor beta chains below, sequenced in a study of T-cell reconstitution after alpha-beta-depleted transplantation in children. Preparation of the TCRbeta library was carried out with unique molecular identifiers. TCRdb analysed the PCR reads with MiXCR anew, one entry per CDR3 protein. The data show a few hundred thousand distinct CDR3 sequences, 9.7% seen once. Sample: PBMCs from the stem cell graft donor, taken from the stem cell graft. The receptors shown here come from a human donor who donated a stem cell graft to a child with SCID.

CDR3 in amino acids: CSVRRGGMNTEAFF. In DNA form, the CDR3 reads TGCAGCGTCCGTAGGGGGGGTATGAACACTGAAGCTTTCTTT. This sequence joins TRBV29-1 and TRBJ1-1; the D gene is possibly TRBD1 (6 bases). Germline loops: CDR1 SQVTM, CDR2 ANQGSEA. The length of the CDR3 is 14 residues. V lost 6 bases to trimming and J lost 0 bases, with 14 bases between them.

The chain has TRBV6-5 and TRBJ2-2, with D unresolved. V was cut by 4 bases and J by 4 bases, with 16 bases left in between. Germline CDR1 reads MNHEY; CDR2 reads SVGAGI. CDR3 length: 16 amino acids. CDR3 sequence reads: CASSSPKHISTGELFF. The CDR3 DNA reads TGTGCCAGCAGTTCCCCGAAGCATATCAGCACCGGGGAGCTGTTTTTT.

The rearrangement uses TRBV30 and TRBJ2-2; 8 bases line up with TRBD2. Germline loops: CDR1 GTSNPN, CDR2 SVGIG (reference sequence). The CDR3 is made up of 15 amino acids. The trim removed 0 bases at V and 6 bases at J, leaving 6 bases unmatched. The CDR3 DNA reads TGTGCCTGGAGTGTACCGGGGGGGGAGGCCGGGGAGCTGTTTTTT. It encodes CAWSVPGGEAGELFF.

The sample holds many counts of this clonotype. The gene calls are TRBV5-1 and TRBJ2-2, with no clear D. Germline CDR1 is SGHRS and CDR2 is YFSETQ. The CDR3 length is 16 residues. V was pared by 4 bases and J by 0 bases, with 13 bases between. CDR3 in DNA: TGCGCCAGCAGCCCAACAACCCCCGCGAACACCGGGGAGCTGTTTTTT. Residues: CASSPTTPANTGELFF.

This clonotype was picked up many times. DNA of the CDR3: TGTGCCAGCAGTTACTTACGGACAGGAGGCAATTCACCCCTCCACTTT. Translated, it gives CASSYLRTGGNSPLHF. This sequence joins TRBV6-5 and TRBJ1-6, with 7 bases lining up with TRBD1. This CDR3 contains 16 residues. CDR1 and CDR2 (germline): MNHEY, SVGAGI. V lost 1 base, J lost 7 bases, and 7 bases stayed unmatched.

This clonotype was counted many times. The rearrangement links TRBV5-1 to TRBJ2-5; D not resolved. The CDR3 contains 14 residues. The germline V gene has CDR1 SGHRS and CDR2 YFSETQ. V gave up 0 bases and J gave up 5 bases, with 11 bases separating them. CDR3 sequence (DNA): TGCGCCAGCAGCTTGGGAAGGGTTGAGGAGACCCAGTACTTC. The encoded protein is CASSLGRVEETQYF.

This clonotype has ten or more counts. The chain joins TRBV20-1 to TRBJ1-1; TRBD1 agrees at 7 bases. CDR1 is DFQATT, CDR2 SNEGSKA, per germline (reference sequence). The CDR3 extends over 13 amino acids. Losses at the gene ends were 0 bases for V and 6 bases for J; bases not matched to a gene: 4. The CDR3 spells CSARDRQGAEAFF. The CDR3 coding sequence is TGCAGTGCTAGAGATCGCCAGGGGGCTGAAGCTTTCTTT.

The rearrangement joins TRBV20-1 to TRBJ2-5; a weak D match, TRBD1 (5 bases). V was clipped by 6 bases and J by 0 bases, with 14 bases between them. The CDR3 is 14 amino acids. Germline-derived CDR1 and CDR2 are DFQATT and SNEGSKA (reference sequence). This chain's CDR3 is CSAPTPRDQETQYF. CDR3 nucleotides: TGCAGTGCCCCGACCCCCAGGGACCAAGAGACCCAGTACTTC.

This clonotype occurred many times. J is TRBJ2-5 and V is TRBV20-1, with D perhaps TRBD2 (5 bases). Trimming removed 1 base from V and 2 bases from J, with 14 bases in between. CDR3 size: 15 residues. Germline V gene data show CDR1 as DFQATT and CDR2 as SNEGSKA (reference sequence). The CDR3 is CSARGGLGPQETQYF. In nucleotides, the CDR3 is TGCAGTGCTAGAGGCGGGCTAGGCCCTCAAGAGACCCAGTACTTC.

A single count supports this clonotype. The chain combines TRBV19 with TRBJ1-6; the D is unclear. CDR3 length: 15 residues. Germline CDR1 is LNHDA and CDR2 is SQIVND (reference sequence). V was pared by 4 bases and J by 9 bases, with 16 bases between. The CDR3 nucleotides read TGTGCCAGTAGTAACGGGAACGGGGTTGGTTCACCCCTCCACTTT. This translates into CASSNGNGVGSPLHF.

This clonotype was seen at least ten times. V is TRBV2 and J is TRBJ1-1, with D possibly matching TRBD1 (5 bases). The ends were cut back, 11 bases at V and 3 bases at J, with 10 bases in the middle. Germline lookup yields CDR1 SNHLY and CDR2 FYNNEI. The CDR3 runs 11 residues. CDR3 sequence reads: CAGTGDTEAFF. The CDR3 region has the DNA TGTGCCGGCACAGGAGACACTGAAGCTTTCTTT.

In this sample, this clonotype turned up many times. The V call is TRBV11-2, the J call TRBJ2-7, with TRBD1 as a possible D gene (7 bases). The germline gives CDR1 SGHAT, CDR2 FQNNGV. There are 14 residues in the CDR3. The germline V and J ends were trimmed by 5 bases and 0 bases, with 11 bases remaining between them. The CDR3 DNA is TGTGCCAGCAGCGCGGGACAGTTCTCCTACGAGCAGTACTTC. This gives the protein CASSAGQFSYEQYF.

This clonotype was recorded many times. The gene calls are TRBV4-1 and TRBJ2-3, with 9 bases fitting TRBD1. CDR3 length: 15 amino acids. V lost 2 bases to trimming and J lost 6 bases; unmatched junction nucleotides: 6. Germline lookup yields CDR1 MGHRA and CDR2 YSYEKL. The CDR3 loop is CASSQRTGVGDTQYF. Written as DNA, the CDR3 is TGCGCCAGCAGCCAAAGGACAGGGGTCGGCGATACGCAGTATTTT.

The chain links TRBV12-3 or TRBV12-4 to TRBJ1-2; TRBD1 matches 9 bases. The V gene end was trimmed by 4 bases and the J gene end by 2 bases; junction bases not matched to a gene: 5. CDR3 size: 15 residues. CDR3 DNA sequence: TGTGCCAGCAGTTCCGCCGGGACAGGGAACTATGGCTACACCTTC. Protein sequence: CASSSAGTGNYGYTF.

In its sample, this clonotype was seen a few times. This chain uses TRBV12-3 or TRBV12-4 with TRBJ2-1; D gene unclear. Trimming left V 1 base short and J 4 bases short, with 8 bases between. This CDR3 has 14 residues. CDR3 protein: CASSLGAVYNEQFF. In DNA, the CDR3 is TGTGCCAGCAGTTTAGGCGCGGTATACAATGAGCAGTTCTTC.

The sample holds many counts of this clonotype. V and J are TRBV6-5 and TRBJ2-1, with 7 positions matching TRBD1. J gave up 11 bases and V 5 bases, and 6 bases lay outside the gene matches. Germline V gene sequence: CDR1 MNHEY, CDR2 SVGAGI. There are 12 residues in the CDR3. CDR3 protein: CASSESDRKQFF. DNA of the CDR3: TGTGCCAGCAGTGAGTCGGACAGGAAGCAGTTCTTC.

This clonotype showed up many times. The germline gene is not matched at one end of the junction; a read error may be the cause. The chain links TRBV24-1 to TRBJ2-5; tentative D call: TRBD1 (6 bases). The CDR3 runs to 15 residues. Germline V gene data show CDR1 as KGHDR and CDR2 as SFDVKD. The CDR3 coding sequence is TGTGCCACCAGTGATTCTAACAGGGATCAAGGGACCCAGTACTTC. This codes for CATSDSNRDQGTQYF.